The TCR beta chain under discussion was sequenced for a study of Ad26.COV2.S vaccination and SARS-CoV-2 variants. Study-level findings and limits: Placebo and vaccine recipients had non-spike TCR breadth that was similar. The breadth of spike-specific CD8+ and CD4+ T cell responses after vaccination was reportedly substantial.

The table came from immunoSEQ multiplex PCR; TCRdb's copy has only in-frame clones and leaves some out. The sample lists some 350,000 clones; 85% to 90% were seen once. Points on this clone: The target antigen is unknown.

The germline V and J ends were trimmed by 3 bases and 2 bases, with 5 bases remaining between them. The CDR3 is 12 residues long. Germline loops: CDR1 MDHEN, CDR2 SYDVKM. This sample's treatment: some 19 received Ad26.COV2.S at low or high dose, single or two shots; roughly five received placebo; per-sample allocation not given. After the first vaccine or placebo injection, samples were drawn on day 63. Boston provided a donor who was an adult aged 18-55 years. Its platform was an Ad26 vector, and its expressed antigen was Wuhan-strain SARS-CoV-2 spike. The chain has TRBV28 and TRBJ2-7; unclear D gene. The sequence came from a person aged 18 to 59 who received the Ad26.COV2.S COVID-19 vaccine or a placebo. This specimen consisted of peripheral blood, obtained in a trial of Ad26.COV2.S vaccine versus placebo. CDR3 loop: CASSFRPYEQYF. In DNA form, the CDR3 reads TGTGCCAGCAGTTTTCGGCCCTACGAGCAGTACTTC.